The T cell receptor (beta chain) under discussion was sequenced for a study of long-term antiretroviral therapy in people with HIV. Germline assignment: CDR1 KGHSH and CDR2 LQKENI. The CDR3 runs 14 residues. Trimming cost V 4 bases and J 6 bases, with 15 bases left between them. Sequencing relied on immunoSEQ assay v3.0, run at survey level. Only in-frame clones appear in the TCRdb table, and some are missing; sequencing was by immunoSEQ multiplex PCR. The repertoire holds roughly 16,000 clones, with 85% to 95% as singletons. The chain joins TRBV18 to TRBJ1-2; D perhaps matches TRBD1 (6 bases). This material consisted of unsorted PBMCs, taken 10 to 12 years after starting antiretroviral therapy. This clonotype was sampled from a man aged 25-45 years with HIV. The CDR3 sequence is CASSLTSGADGYTF. The CDR3 DNA is TGTGCCAGCTCACTCACTTCAGGGGCGGATGGCTACACCTTC.